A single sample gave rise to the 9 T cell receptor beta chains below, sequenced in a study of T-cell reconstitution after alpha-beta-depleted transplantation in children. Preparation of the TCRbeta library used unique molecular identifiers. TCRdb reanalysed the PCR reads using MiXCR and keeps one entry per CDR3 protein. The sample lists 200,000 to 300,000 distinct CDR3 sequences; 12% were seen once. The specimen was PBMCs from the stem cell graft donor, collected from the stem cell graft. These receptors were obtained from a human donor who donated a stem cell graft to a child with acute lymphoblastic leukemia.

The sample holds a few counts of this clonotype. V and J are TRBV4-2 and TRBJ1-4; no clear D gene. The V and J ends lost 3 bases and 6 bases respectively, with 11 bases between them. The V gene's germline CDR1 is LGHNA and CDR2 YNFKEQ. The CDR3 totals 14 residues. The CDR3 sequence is CASSQGHGYEKLFF. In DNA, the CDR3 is TGTGCCAGCAGCCAGGGCCATGGCTATGAAAAACTGTTTTTT.

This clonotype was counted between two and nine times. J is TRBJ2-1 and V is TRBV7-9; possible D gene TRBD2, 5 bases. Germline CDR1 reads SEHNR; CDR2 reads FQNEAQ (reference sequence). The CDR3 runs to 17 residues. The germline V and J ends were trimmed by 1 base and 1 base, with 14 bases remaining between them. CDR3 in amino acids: CASSLVSSGRSYNEQFF. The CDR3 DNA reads TGTGCCAGCAGCTTAGTTTCCTCGGGAAGGTCCTACAATGAGCAGTTCTTC.

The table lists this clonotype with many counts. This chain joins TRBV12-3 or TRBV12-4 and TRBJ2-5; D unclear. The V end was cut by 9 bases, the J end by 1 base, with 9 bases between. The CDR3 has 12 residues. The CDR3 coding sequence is TGTGCCAGAGGTTGGATCCAAGAGACCCAGTACTTC. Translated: CARGWIQETQYF.

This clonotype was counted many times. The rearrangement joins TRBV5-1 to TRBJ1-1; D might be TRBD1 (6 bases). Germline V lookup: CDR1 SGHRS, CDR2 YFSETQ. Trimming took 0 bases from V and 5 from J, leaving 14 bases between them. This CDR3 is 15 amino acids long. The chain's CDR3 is CASSLDRVTGTEAFF. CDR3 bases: TGCGCCAGCAGCTTGGACAGGGTGACGGGGACTGAAGCTTTCTTT. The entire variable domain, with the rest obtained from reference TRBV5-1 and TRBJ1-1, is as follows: KAGVTQTPRYLIKTRGQQVTLSCSPISGHRSVSWYQQTPGQGLQFLFEYFSETQRNKGNFPGRFSGRQFSNSRSEMNVSTLELGDSALYLCASSLDRVTGTEAFFGQGTRLTVV.

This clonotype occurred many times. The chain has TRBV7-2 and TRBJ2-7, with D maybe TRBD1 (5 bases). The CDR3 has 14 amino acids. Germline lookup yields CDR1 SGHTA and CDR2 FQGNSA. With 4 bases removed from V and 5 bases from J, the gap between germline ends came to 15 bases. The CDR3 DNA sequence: TGTGCCAGCAGCTCCTCCAGGGTGTCGAACGAGCAGTACTTC. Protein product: CASSSSRVSNEQYF.

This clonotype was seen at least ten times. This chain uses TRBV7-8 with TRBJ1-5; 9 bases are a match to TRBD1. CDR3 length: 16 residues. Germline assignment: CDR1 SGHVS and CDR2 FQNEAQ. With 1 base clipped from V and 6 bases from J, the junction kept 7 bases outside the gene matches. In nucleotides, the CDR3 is TGTGCCAGCAGCTTAGGGCGGACAGGGGACGGTCAGCCCCAGCATTTT. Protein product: CASSLGRTGDGQPQHF. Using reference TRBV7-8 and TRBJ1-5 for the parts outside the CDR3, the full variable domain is GAGVSQSPRYKVAKRGQDVALRCDPISGHVSLFWYQQALGQGPEFLTYFQNEAQLDKSGLPSDRFFAERPEGSVSTLKIQRTQQEDSAVYLCASSLGRTGDGQPQHFGDGTRLSIL.

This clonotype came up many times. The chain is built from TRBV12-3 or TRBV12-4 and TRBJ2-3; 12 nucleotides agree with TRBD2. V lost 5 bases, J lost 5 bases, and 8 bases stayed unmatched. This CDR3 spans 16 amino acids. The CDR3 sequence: CASSKLAGGSVDTQYF. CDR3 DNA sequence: TGTGCCAGCAGTAAACTAGCGGGAGGCTCAGTAGATACGCAGTATTTT.

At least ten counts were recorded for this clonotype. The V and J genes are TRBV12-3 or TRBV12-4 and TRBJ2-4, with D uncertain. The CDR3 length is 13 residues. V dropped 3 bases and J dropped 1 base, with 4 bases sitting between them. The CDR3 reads CASSFSAKNIQYF. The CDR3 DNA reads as TGTGCCAGCAGTTTCTCTGCCAAAAACATTCAGTACTTC.

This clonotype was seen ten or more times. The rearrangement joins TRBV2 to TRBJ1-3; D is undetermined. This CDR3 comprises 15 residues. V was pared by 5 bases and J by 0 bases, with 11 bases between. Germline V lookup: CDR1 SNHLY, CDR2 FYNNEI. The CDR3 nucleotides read TGTGCCAGCAGTCCCCAGCGGAGCTCTGGAAACACCATATATTTT. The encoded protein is CASSPQRSSGNTIYF.